Sequencing of this T cell receptor (beta chain) was carried out in a study of blood T cell repertoires in COVID-19. In the study overall: Samples representing acute and convalescent COVID-19 were sourced from the United States, Italy and Spain. Sample material is recorded as cDNA or gDNA derived from T cells, B-cell-depleted T cells, or PBMCs.

V was pared by 5 bases and J by 4 bases, with 11 bases of the junction left unmatched. This CDR3 has 16 amino acids. Germline V gene sequence: CDR1 LNHNV, CDR2 YYDKDF (reference sequence). In the original processing: Nucleated cell counts were estimated from reference gene primer amplification. Repertoires were generated with immunoSEQ multiplex PCR, while TCRdb's copy carries only in-frame clones and drops some. V, J and clone size are taken as reported in that table, and D and trimming were inferred from the DNA itself. This sample carries 90,000 to 130,000 clones, roughly 80% of them seen once, and the ten largest clones take under 8%.

Specimen: peripheral blood. The chain joins TRBV15 to TRBJ1-3; 7 bases agree with TRBD1. The receptor comes from a man aged 65 to 79 with acute or convalescent COVID-19. In DNA, the CDR3 is TGTGCCACCAGCGTCACGACAGGGTTTACGGGAAACACCATATATTTT. This encodes CATSVTTGFTGNTIYF.